This T cell receptor beta chain came from a study of blood T cell repertoires in COVID-19. Here immunoSEQ multiplex PCR was the method, and the copy in TCRdb shows in-frame clones only, minus some. The table lists some 110,000 clones, about 90% of them singletons. The CDR3 sequence is 16 residues long. V shed 7 bases and J 3 bases; nucleotides not matched to a gene: 7. CDR1 is MNHEY, CDR2 SMNVEV, per germline (reference sequence). This clone was seen once. This sequence was found in a man over 45 with acute or convalescent COVID-19. The chain has TRBV27 and TRBJ2-1; 12 bases are shared with TRBD2. Sequenced input: peripheral blood. The CDR3 spells CASKPLAGGRYNEQFF. As DNA, the CDR3 is TGTGCCAGCAAGCCACTAGCGGGAGGTCGCTACAATGAGCAGTTCTTC.